The 26 T cell receptor beta chains reported below all come from one sample, sequenced in a study of molecular identifiers for immune sequencing clone quantification. A single record per CDR3 protein comes from TCRdb applying MiXCR to the PCR reads. In the table there are some 650,000 distinct CDR3 sequences, 15% to 20% of which are singletons. Sequencing was done on a sample of naive CD8+ T cells from blood, with Jurkat cell RNA spiked in. Specified subset: FACS-sorted CD8+CD4-CCR7+CD45RA+ naive T cells. The receptors were sampled from a human donor in good health. Some libraries in this study had Jurkat cell RNA spiked in.

This clonotype was picked up many times. The gene calls are TRBV28 and TRBJ1-1, with D uncertain. This CDR3 has 14 residues. Deletions cut 3 bases from V and 3 bases from J, with 11 bases between. CDR1 MDHEN and CDR2 SYDVKM come from the germline V gene. The CDR3 loop reads CASSFRGSHTEAFF. The CDR3 region has the DNA TGTGCCAGCAGTTTCCGAGGGAGCCACACTGAAGCTTTCTTT.

The table lists this clonotype with a few counts. The chain has TRBV7-6 and TRBJ2-1; D possibly corresponds to TRBD2 (7 bases). Trimming shortened V by 6 bases and J by 4 bases, and 10 bases separated the two germline ends. The CDR3 length is 13 residues. CDR1 SGHVS and CDR2 FNYEAQ come from the germline V gene. The CDR3 region is CASRGGAYNEQFF. In DNA form, the CDR3 reads TGTGCCAGCAGGGGGGGGGCATACAATGAGCAGTTCTTC.

Worth noting for this clonotype: A much larger clonotype is one base distant, so this may be a read error. The V and J genes are TRBV7-2 and TRBJ2-7, with TRBD2 as a possible D gene (6 bases). CDR1 SGHTA and CDR2 FQGNSA come from the germline V gene. The CDR3 covers 13 residues. CDR3 DNA sequence: TGTGCCGGCAGCACACGGCGGGGTTACGAGCAGTACTTC. As protein: CAGSTRRGYEQYF.

This clonotype was observed a handful of times. This rearrangement joins TRBV20-1 to TRBJ2-2, with TRBD2 identical over 10 bases. Germline lookup yields CDR1 DFQATT and CDR2 SNEGSKA (reference sequence). Trimming cost V 0 bases and J 1 base; bases outside gene matches: 5. This CDR3 comprises 17 residues. CDR3 coding DNA: TGCAGTGCTAGAGACCTCGCTAGCGGGGGGAACACCGGGGAGCTGTTTTTT. Translation: CSARDLASGGNTGELFF.

Details on this clonotype: Since a much larger clone is just one base distant, this may be a read error. This CDR3 fails to terminate in the conserved phenylalanine or tryptophan, so it likely reflects a read error. This chain uses TRBV6-2 or TRBV6-3 with TRBJ1-2; a possible D gene is TRBD1 (6 bases). Trimming left V 6 bases short and J 4 bases short, with 12 bases between. CDR1 is MNHEY and CDR2 is SVGEGT in the germline V gene. This CDR3 contains 13 residues. DNA for the CDR3: TGTGCCAGCAGAACAACAGGGCCCTATGGCTACACCCTC. Translated, it gives CASRTTGPYGYTL.

This clonotype was detected many times. The CDR3, as DNA: TGTGCCAGCAGTGAGAGGGGGCTAAGCAATCAGCCCCAGCATTTT. Translated: CASSERGLSNQPQHF. The rearrangement uses TRBV5-6 and TRBJ1-5; 7 bases are a match to TRBD1. The CDR3 runs 15 residues. Losses at the gene ends were 5 bases for V and 1 base for J; bases not matched to a gene: 6. From germline, CDR1 is SGHDT and CDR2 YYEEEE.

This chain joins TRBV6-5 and TRBJ1-2; D gene uncertain. This CDR3 has 14 residues. CDR1 and CDR2 from the germline V gene are MNHEY and SVGAGI. The V end lost 1 base, the J end lost 4 bases, and 10 bases lay between the germline ends. The CDR3 sequence: CASSYFQEAYGYTF. The CDR3 bases are TGTGCCAGCAGTTACTTCCAGGAGGCCTATGGCTACACCTTC.

Comments on this clonotype: A single base separates this from a much larger clone, so it may be a read error. This chain links TRBV5-6 with TRBJ2-3; 7 nucleotides line up with TRBD2. Germline CDR1 reads SGHDT; CDR2 reads YYEEEE. The CDR3 is 15 amino acids. The CDR3 protein is CAGSLGGGPPDTQYF. The CDR3 region has the DNA TGTGCCGGCAGCTTGGGGGGGGGTCCTCCAGATACGCAGTATTTT.

This clonotype occurred many times. The CDR3 reads CSARDGTSGRPEQFF. The CDR3 nucleotides read TGCAGTGCTAGAGATGGGACTAGCGGGAGGCCTGAGCAGTTCTTC. The V gene is TRBV20-1, the J gene TRBJ2-1, with 15 bases lining up with TRBD2. Trimming removed 0 bases from V and 9 bases from J; junction bases left unmatched: 3. The CDR3 consists of 15 residues. Germline-derived CDR1 and CDR2 are DFQATT and SNEGSKA (reference sequence).

This clonotype was counted at least ten times. This chain connects TRBV30 to TRBJ2-7; the D is unclear. This CDR3 spans 12 amino acids. Per the germline V gene, CDR1 is GTSNPN and CDR2 is SVGIG (reference sequence). Trimming cost V 0 bases and J 3 bases, with 6 bases left between them. CDR3 bases: TGTGCCTGGAGTGTATTCAGCTACGAGCAGTACTTC. Its translation is CAWSVFSYEQYF.

This clonotype came up many times. The V and J genes are TRBV4-3 and TRBJ2-7, with D unclear. Germline V gene lookup returns CDR1 LGHNA and CDR2 YSLEER. The CDR3 has 16 residues. The germline V and J ends were trimmed by 0 bases and 0 bases, with 12 bases remaining between them. CDR3 region: CASSQEGPLDSYEQYF. The CDR3 DNA follows: TGCGCCAGCAGCCAAGAAGGTCCCCTTGACTCCTACGAGCAGTACTTC.

The chain uses TRBV4-1 and TRBJ2-5; the match to TRBD1 covers 7 bases. Germline values: CDR1 MGHRA, CDR2 YSYEKL. The ends lost 0 bases at V and 5 bases at J; junction bases unmatched: 6. CDR3 length equals 15 residues. The DNA of the CDR3 is TGCGCCAGCAGCCAAGATACAGGGGATGCGGAGACCCAGTACTTC. Translating gives CASSQDTGDAETQYF.

This clonotype occurred many times. The chain uses TRBV7-9 and TRBJ1-1, with 7 positions matching TRBD1. Germline values: CDR1 SEHNR, CDR2 FQNEAQ (reference sequence). This CDR3 has 15 residues. V dropped 3 bases and J dropped 1; count of bases not matched to a gene: 5. CDR3 sequence (DNA): TGTGCCAGCAGCTTTTCCGGGACAGCGAACACTGAAGCTTTCTTT. Translated: CASSFSGTANTEAFF.

A remark on this clonotype: A much larger clone differs from this one at a single base, so this may be a read error. V gene TRBV4-3 combines with J gene TRBJ1-1; no firm D call. Germline CDR1 is LGHNA and CDR2 is YSLEER. V lost 6 bases to trimming and J lost 2 bases, with 13 bases between them. The CDR3 runs 14 residues. DNA of the CDR3: TGCGCCAGCAGGCTTTCGGGAGGAAACACTGAAGCTTTCTTT. It specifies CASRLSGGNTEAFF.

This clonotype showed up just a few times. V is TRBV24-1 and J is TRBJ2-5, with a tentative D call TRBD1 (7 bases). Germline loops: CDR1 KGHDR, CDR2 SFDVKD. V lost 4 bases to trimming and J lost 5 bases, with 16 bases between them. The CDR3 covers 15 residues. The CDR3 sequence is CATSDNTGAGETQYF. The DNA of the CDR3 is TGTGCCACCAGTGACAACACAGGGGCGGGGGAGACCCAGTACTTC.

This clonotype appeared many times. V gene TRBV28 combines with J gene TRBJ2-5, with D uncertain. The CDR3 has 14 residues. Trimming stripped 3 bases from V and 5 bases from J, with 13 bases between. CDR1 MDHEN and CDR2 SYDVKM come from the germline V gene. In nucleotides, the CDR3 is TGTGCCAGCAGTTTCGACTCGATTTTGGAGACCCAGTACTTC. The encoded protein is CASSFDSILETQYF. The full variable domain, rest sourced from reference TRBV28 and TRBJ2-5, is DVKVTQSSRYLVKRTGEKVFLECVQDMDHENMFWYRQDPGLGLRLIYFSYDVKMKEKGDIPEGYSVSREKKERFSLILESASTNQTSMYLCASSFDSILETQYFGPGTRLLVL.

The sample holds many counts of this clonotype. The V and J genes are TRBV13 and TRBJ1-6; 8 bases map to TRBD1. This CDR3 has 15 amino acids. Trimming removed 7 bases from V and 1 base from J; junction bases left unmatched: 3. Per the germline V gene, CDR1 is PRHDT and CDR2 is FYEKMQ (reference sequence). The CDR3 region is CASTRTGSYNSPLHF. The CDR3 region has the DNA TGTGCCAGCACCCGGACAGGGTCCTATAATTCACCCCTCCACTTT.

J is TRBJ2-3 and V is TRBV20-1, with D tentatively TRBD1 or TRBD2 (5 bases each). CDR1 and CDR2 from the germline V gene are DFQATT and SNEGSKA (reference sequence). The CDR3 has 16 residues. The V gene lost 3 bases and the J gene lost 5 bases, with 21 bases spanning the gap. The CDR3 DNA reads TGCAGTGCTAGCTTTAGTAGGGGACGGCTAGAAGATACGCAGTATTTT. Translating it yields CSASFSRGRLEDTQYF.

With respect to this clonotype: A much larger clone sits a single nucleotide away, making a read error possible. The V and J genes are TRBV20-1 and TRBJ2-7; the D gene is possibly TRBD2 (6 bases). V was trimmed by 0 bases and J by 3 bases, leaving 21 bases between them. CDR1 DFQATT and CDR2 SNEGSKA come from the germline V gene (reference sequence). The CDR3 has 17 amino acids. DNA for the CDR3: TGCAGTGCTAGAGATATTAGTTCGAGGGGACTGATCTACGAGCAGTACTTC. Translated, it gives CSARDISSRGLIYEQYF.

This clonotype was seen at least ten times. This chain links TRBV29-1 with TRBJ1-1; D unclear. Germline V gene sequence: CDR1 SQVTM, CDR2 ANQGSEA. This CDR3 has 9 amino acids. The V gene lost 7 bases and the J gene lost 6 bases, with 6 bases spanning the gap. The CDR3 nucleotides are TGCAGCGCCAGCCCTGAAGCTTTCTTT. It codes for CSASPEAFF.

This clonotype was counted at least ten times. V usage is TRBV7-2 and J usage is TRBJ2-7, with TRBD2 identical over 13 bases. This CDR3 is 17 amino acids long. The trim removed 5 bases at V and 3 bases at J, leaving 10 bases unmatched. CDR1 and CDR2 (germline): SGHTA, FQGNSA. The CDR3 reads CASSPGLAGVKHYEQYF. The CDR3 DNA follows: TGTGCCAGCAGCCCCGGACTAGCGGGAGTAAAACACTACGAGCAGTACTTC.

Comment on this clonotype: This clone may be a read error of a much larger clone one base away. The chain links TRBV28 to TRBJ1-1, with D possibly matching TRBD1 (6 bases). Germline V lookup: CDR1 MDHEN, CDR2 SYDVKM. CDR3 length: 16 amino acids. The CDR3 loop is CASRSRDTILNIEAFF. Here the CDR3 DNA reads TGTGCCAGCAGATCCCGGGACACCATCTTGAACATTGAAGCTTTCTTT.

Ten or more counts support this clonotype. This chain uses TRBV20-1 with TRBJ2-7; TRBD1 might be the D (6 bases). V was pared by 5 bases and J by 0 bases, with 14 bases between. The CDR3 runs to 14 residues. Germline V gene data show CDR1 as DFQATT and CDR2 as SNEGSKA (reference sequence). Here the CDR3 DNA reads TGCAGTGCTCCCTGGACGGACAGCTCCTACGAGCAGTACTTC. This encodes CSAPWTDSSYEQYF.

The table lists this clonotype with a count of one. The conserved closing phenylalanine or tryptophan is absent in this CDR3, likely reflecting a read error. The chain combines TRBV6-2 or TRBV6-3 with TRBJ2-5, with 8 bases lining up with TRBD2. Germline-derived CDR1 and CDR2 are MNHEY and SVGEGT. Trimming removed 11 bases from V and 7 bases from J; junction bases left unmatched: 15. This CDR3 comprises 14 residues. This CDR3 is CAGSGVAGISTQYS. The CDR3 coding sequence is TGTGCCGGGTCAGGGGTAGCGGGAATTTCGACCCAGTACTCC.

This clonotype has at least ten counts. CDR3 sequence reads: CASSHGPGRSTEAFF. CDR3 in DNA: TGTGCCAGCAGCCACGGGCCAGGAAGGAGCACTGAAGCTTTCTTT. The chain links TRBV3-1 to TRBJ1-1, with no clear D. The CDR3 sequence is 15 residues long. The ends were cut back, 3 bases at V and 4 bases at J, with 15 bases in the middle. Germline loops: CDR1 LGHDT, CDR2 YNNKEL (reference sequence).

This clonotype has a handful of counts. The rearrangement joins TRBV30 to TRBJ1-3; D is unclear. Germline V CDR1 and CDR2: GTSNPN, SVGIG (reference sequence). The CDR3 runs to 14 residues. The V gene lost 0 bases and the J gene lost 1 base, with 7 bases spanning the gap. This CDR3 is CAWSVWGSGNTIYF. CDR3 nucleotides: TGTGCCTGGAGTGTCTGGGGATCTGGAAACACCATATATTTT.